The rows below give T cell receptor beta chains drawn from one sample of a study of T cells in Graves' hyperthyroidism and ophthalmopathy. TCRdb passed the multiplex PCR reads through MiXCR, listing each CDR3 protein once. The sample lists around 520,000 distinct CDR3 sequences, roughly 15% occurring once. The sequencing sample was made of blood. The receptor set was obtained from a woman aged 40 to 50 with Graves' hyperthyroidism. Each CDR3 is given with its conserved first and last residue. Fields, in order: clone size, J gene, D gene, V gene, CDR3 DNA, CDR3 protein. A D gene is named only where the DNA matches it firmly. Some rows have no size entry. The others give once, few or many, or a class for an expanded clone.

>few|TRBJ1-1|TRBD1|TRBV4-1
TGCGCCAGCAGCCAAGCCGTCCCGGACAGGGGTTGGACTGAAGCTTTCTTT
CASSQAVPDRGWTEAFF
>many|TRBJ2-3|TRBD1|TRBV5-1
TGCGCCAGCAGCCCCCGGACAGGGGAAGATACGCAGTATTTT
CASSPRTGEDTQYF
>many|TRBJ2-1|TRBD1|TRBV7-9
TGTGCCAGCAGCCTCCCGCTAGGACAGGGGGCGACCCTTGGGCTCTACAATGAGCAGTTCTTC
CASSLPLGQGATLGLYNEQFF
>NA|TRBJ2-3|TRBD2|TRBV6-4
TGTGCCAGCAGTTACTCGTTGCGGGAGACCACAGATACGCGGTATTTT
CASSYSLRETTDTRYF
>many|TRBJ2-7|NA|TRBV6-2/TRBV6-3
TGTGCCAGCAGCACCCCCCGCAGGGGAGACGAGCAGTACTTC
CASSTPRRGDEQYF
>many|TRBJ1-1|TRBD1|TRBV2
TGTGCCAGCAGTCTCGACAGGGGGCTAACTGAAGCTTTCTTT
CASSLDRGLTEAFF
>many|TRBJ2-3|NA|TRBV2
TGTGCCAGCAGTGAAGAGGTCTGGTACACAGATACGCAGTATTTT
CASSEEVWYTDTQYF
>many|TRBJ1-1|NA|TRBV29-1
TGCAGCGTTGAAGACAGGCAGGGGAACACTGAAGCTTTCTTT
CSVEDRQGNTEAFF
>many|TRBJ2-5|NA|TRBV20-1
TGCAGTGCTAGAGAGGATAATTGGGAGACCCAGTACTTC
CSAREDNWETQYF
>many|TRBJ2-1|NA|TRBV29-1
TGCAGCGTTGACCAGGGCAGAGATGAGCAGTTCTTC
CSVDQGRDEQFF
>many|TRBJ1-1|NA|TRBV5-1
TGCGCCAGCAGCCGCGAGGTTGACACTGAAGCTTTCTTT
CASSREVDTEAFF
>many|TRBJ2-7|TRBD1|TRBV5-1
TGCGCCAGCAGCGGGCCAGGGACAGCCGCCTACGAGCAGTACTTC
CASSGPGTAAYEQYF
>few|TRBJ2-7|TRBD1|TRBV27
TGTGCCAGTAGAATCGCCGGGACAGCCACCTACGAGCAGTACTTC
CASRIAGTATYEQYF
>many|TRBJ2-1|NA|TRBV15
TGTGCCACCAGCAGAGATCAAGGGGGAGGCCGTCTTCATGAGCAGTTCTTC
CATSRDQGGGRLHEQFF
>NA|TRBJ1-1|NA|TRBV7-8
TGTGCCAGCAGCTTAAACAGCCTTGAAGCTTTCTTT
CASSLNSLEAFF
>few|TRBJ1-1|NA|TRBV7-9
TGTGCCAGCAGCTTAGAGCATGAGGAAGCTTTCTTT
CASSLEHEEAFF
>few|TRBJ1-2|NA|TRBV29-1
TGCAGCACCCGCGAAACGCCGTCATTTGGCTACACCTTC
CSTRETPSFGYTF
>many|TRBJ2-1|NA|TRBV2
TGTGCCAGCAGTGTCCGGTACAATGAGCAGTTCTTC
CASSVRYNEQFF
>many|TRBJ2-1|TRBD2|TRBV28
TGTGCCAGCAGCTCGCCTAGCGGGAGGGCCGGTGAGCAGTTCTTC
CASSSPSGRAGEQFF
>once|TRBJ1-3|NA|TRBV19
TGTGCCCCAGACGGGCGGCCCTCTGGAAACACCATATATTTT
CAPDGRPSGNTIYF
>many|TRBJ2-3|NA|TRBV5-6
TGTGCCAGCAGCTTGGTTGACACAGATACGCAGTATTTT
CASSLVDTDTQYF
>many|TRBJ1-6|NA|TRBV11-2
TGTGCCAGCAGCTTGTACGAAAGCTATAATTCACCCCTCCACTTT
CASSLYESYNSPLHF
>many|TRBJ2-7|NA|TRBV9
TGTGCCAGCAGCCCCGCAGGCTCCCCCTACGAGCAGTACTTC
CASSPAGSPYEQYF
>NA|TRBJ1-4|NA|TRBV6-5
TGTGCCAGCAGTTACTCGACGGGGTTAGGTGAAAAACTGTTTTTT
CASSYSTGLGEKLFF
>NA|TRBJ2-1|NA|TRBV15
TGTGCCACCAGCAGTCCCACACGGAACGGGGAGCAGTTCTTC
CATSSPTRNGEQFF
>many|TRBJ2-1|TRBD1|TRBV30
TGTGCCTGGAGCCCAGGGGGACAGGGATCCAATGAGCAGTTCTTC
CAWSPGGQGSNEQFF
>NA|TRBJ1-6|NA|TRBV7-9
TGTGCCAGCAGCTCAGCTACGGTTAATTCACCCCTCCACTTT
CASSSATVNSPLHF
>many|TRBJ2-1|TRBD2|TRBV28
TGTGCCAGCAGTCCTAGCGGGAGTTGGAATGAGCAGTTCTTC
CASSPSGSWNEQFF
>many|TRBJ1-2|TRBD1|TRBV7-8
TGTGCCAGCAGCACCTACAGGGGGGTGCAGGGCTACACCTTC
CASSTYRGVQGYTF
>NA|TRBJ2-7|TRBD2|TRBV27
TGTGCCAGCAGTCAACGCGGGAGGGACGAGCAGTACTTC
CASSQRGRDEQYF
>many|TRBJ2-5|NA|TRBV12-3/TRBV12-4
TGTGCCAGCAGTTTCCGTGGACAGCAAGAGACCCAGTACTTC
CASSFRGQQETQYF
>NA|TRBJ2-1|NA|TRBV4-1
TGCGCCAGCAGCCAAGATTTTAGTGCGGGACTTAGATCCTACAATGAGCAGTTCTTC
CASSQDFSAGLRSYNEQFF
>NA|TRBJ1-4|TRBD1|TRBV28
TGTGCCAGCAGATTCGGGACAGGGCAGTCCGAAAAACTGTTTTTT
CASRFGTGQSEKLFF
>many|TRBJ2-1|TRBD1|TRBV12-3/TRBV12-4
TGTGCCAGCAGTTACCGGGACAGGGGATACAATGAGCAGTTCTTC
CASSYRDRGYNEQFF
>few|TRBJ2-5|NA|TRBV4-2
TGTGCCAGCAGCCAAGATGGGGGCGCGGAGACCCAGTACTTC
CASSQDGGAETQYF
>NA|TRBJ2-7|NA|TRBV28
TGTGCCAGCAGTTTCAGGGGAAAGATGTACGAGCAGTACTTC
CASSFRGKMYEQYF
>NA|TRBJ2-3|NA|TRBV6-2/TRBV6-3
TGTGCCAGCAGTTACTCGAAGGGACTTGCGACAGATACGCAGTATTTT
CASSYSKGLATDTQYF
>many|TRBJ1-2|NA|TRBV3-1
TGTGCCAGCAGCCAAAACAGCCTCTATGGCTACACCTTC
CASSQNSLYGYTF